Given below is one T cell receptor beta chain in context. Its antigen is undetermined. The source of the sample is a study of T cell repertoires in cytomegalovirus infection. Study-wide context: Selection of CMV epitopes for the study included recently identified HLA-C-restricted and well-studied HLA-B-restricted ones. Indications came from public TCR beta signatures; they pointed to CMV infection and to a matching HLA type. Study conclusions and caveats: Summed frequency of shared TCR beta families picked out CMV carriers who also had the relevant HLA. CMV-specific HLA-C-restricted TCR beta clonotypes dominated the ex vivo response.

This CDR3 has 15 amino acids. Deletions cut 3 bases from V and 5 bases from J, with 14 bases between. Germline CDR1 and CDR2: MNHNS and SASEGT. TCRdb fed the reads into MiXCR, producing one record per CDR3 protein. Of about 160,000 distinct CDR3 sequences listed, less than 25% are singletons. The chain has TRBV6-1 and TRBJ1-5, with D possibly being TRBD1 (6 bases). The TCR sequence derives from a human donor in good health (CMV status not recorded). Some clones in this sample may be carry-over from other donors' samples. The input for sequencing was CD8+ T cells from cultured PBMCs, taken from culture after CMV antigen stimulation. Here the CDR3 DNA reads TGTGCCAGCAGTGAGGATAGGGGGGGGTATCAGCCCCAGCATTTT. Translated: CASSEDRGGYQPQHF.